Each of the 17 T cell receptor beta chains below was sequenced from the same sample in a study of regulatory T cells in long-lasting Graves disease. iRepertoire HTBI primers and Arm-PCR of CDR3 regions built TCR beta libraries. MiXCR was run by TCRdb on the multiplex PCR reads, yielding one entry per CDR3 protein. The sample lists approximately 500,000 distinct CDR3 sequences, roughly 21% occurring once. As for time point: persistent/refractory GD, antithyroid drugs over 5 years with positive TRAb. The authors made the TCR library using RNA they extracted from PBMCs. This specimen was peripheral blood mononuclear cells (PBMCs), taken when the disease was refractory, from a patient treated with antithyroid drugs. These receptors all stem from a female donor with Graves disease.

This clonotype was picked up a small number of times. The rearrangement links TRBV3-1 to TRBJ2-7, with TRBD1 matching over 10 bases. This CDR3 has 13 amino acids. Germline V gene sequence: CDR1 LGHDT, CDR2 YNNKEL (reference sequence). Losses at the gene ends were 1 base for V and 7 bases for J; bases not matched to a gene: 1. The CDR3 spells CASSQGDRGEQYF. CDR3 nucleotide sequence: TGTGCCAGCAGCCAAGGGGACAGGGGAGAGCAGTACTTC.

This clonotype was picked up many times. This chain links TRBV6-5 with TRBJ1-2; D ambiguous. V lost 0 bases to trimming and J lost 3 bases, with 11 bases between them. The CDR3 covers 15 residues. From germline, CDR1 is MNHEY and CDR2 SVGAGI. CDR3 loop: CASSYSIFSDYGYTF. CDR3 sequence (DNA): TGTGCCAGCAGTTACTCGATCTTCAGCGACTATGGCTACACCTTC.

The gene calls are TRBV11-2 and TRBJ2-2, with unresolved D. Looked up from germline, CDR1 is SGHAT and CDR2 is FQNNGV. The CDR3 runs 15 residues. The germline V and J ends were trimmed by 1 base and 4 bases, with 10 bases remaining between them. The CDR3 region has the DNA TGTGCCAGCAGCTTAGCGGCAGGCATCACCGGGGAGCTGTTTTTT. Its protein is CASSLAAGITGELFF. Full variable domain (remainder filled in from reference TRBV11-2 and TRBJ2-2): EAGVAQSPRYKIIEKRQSVAFWCNPISGHATLYWYQQILGQGPKLLIQFQNNGVVDDSQLPKDRFSAERLKGVDSTLKIQPAKLEDSAVYLCASSLAAGITGELFFGEGSRLTVL.

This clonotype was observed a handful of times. Here the CDR3 DNA reads TGTGCCAGCAGCGTAGTCGACGGATATAATTCACCCCTCCACTTT. Translation gives CASSVVDGYNSPLHF. The rearrangement links TRBV9 to TRBJ1-6; D is unresolved. Trimming removed 0 bases from V and 4 bases from J, with 8 bases in between. The CDR3 is 15 residues long. CDR1 is SGDLS and CDR2 is YYNGEE in the germline V gene. Supplemented by reference TRBV9 and TRBJ1-6, the full variable domain reads DSGVTQTPKHLITATGQRVTLRCSPRSGDLSVYWYQQSLDQGLQFLIQYYNGEERAKGNILERFSAQQFPDLHSELNLSSLELGDSALYFCASSVVDGYNSPLHFGNGTRLTVT.

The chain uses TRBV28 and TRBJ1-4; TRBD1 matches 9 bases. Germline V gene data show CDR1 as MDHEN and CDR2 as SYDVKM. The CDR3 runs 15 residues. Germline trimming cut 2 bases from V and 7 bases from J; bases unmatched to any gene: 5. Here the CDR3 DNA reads TGTGCCAGCAGTTTAGGGACAGGGACCACTGAAAAACTGTTTTTT. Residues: CASSLGTGTTEKLFF.

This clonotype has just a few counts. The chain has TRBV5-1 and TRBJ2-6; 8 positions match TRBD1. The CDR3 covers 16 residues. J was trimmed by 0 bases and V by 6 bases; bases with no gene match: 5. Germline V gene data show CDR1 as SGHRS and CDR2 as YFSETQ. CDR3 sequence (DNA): TGCGCCAGCAATTCAGGGGGCAGCTCTGGGGCCAACGTCCTGACTTTC. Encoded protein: CASNSGGSSGANVLTF.

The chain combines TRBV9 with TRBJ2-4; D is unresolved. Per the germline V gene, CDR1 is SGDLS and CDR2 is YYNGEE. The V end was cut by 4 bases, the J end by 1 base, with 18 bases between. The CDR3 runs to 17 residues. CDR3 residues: CASSLTQGLGAKNIQYF. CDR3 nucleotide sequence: TGTGCCAGCAGCTTAACCCAAGGCCTGGGGGCCAAAAACATTCAGTACTTC.

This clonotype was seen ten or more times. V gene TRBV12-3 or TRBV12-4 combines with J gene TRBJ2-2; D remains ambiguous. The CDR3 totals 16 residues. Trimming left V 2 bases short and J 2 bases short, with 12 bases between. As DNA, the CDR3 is TGTGCCAGCAGTTTATCCCGCATTGAAAACACCGGGGAGCTGTTTTTT. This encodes CASSLSRIENTGELFF.

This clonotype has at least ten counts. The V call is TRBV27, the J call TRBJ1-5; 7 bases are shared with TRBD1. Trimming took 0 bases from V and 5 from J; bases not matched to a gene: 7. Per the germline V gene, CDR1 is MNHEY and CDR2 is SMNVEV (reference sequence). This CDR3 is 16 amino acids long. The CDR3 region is CASSLSWQGGHQPQHF. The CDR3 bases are TGTGCCAGCAGTTTATCGTGGCAGGGGGGCCATCAGCCCCAGCATTTT.

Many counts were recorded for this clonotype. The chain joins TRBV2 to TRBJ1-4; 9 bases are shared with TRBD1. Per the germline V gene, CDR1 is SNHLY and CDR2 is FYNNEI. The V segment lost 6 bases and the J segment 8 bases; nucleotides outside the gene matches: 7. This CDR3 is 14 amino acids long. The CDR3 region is CASSTGQGNEKLFF. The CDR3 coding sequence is TGTGCCAGCAGCACAGGACAGGGGAACGAAAAACTGTTTTTT.

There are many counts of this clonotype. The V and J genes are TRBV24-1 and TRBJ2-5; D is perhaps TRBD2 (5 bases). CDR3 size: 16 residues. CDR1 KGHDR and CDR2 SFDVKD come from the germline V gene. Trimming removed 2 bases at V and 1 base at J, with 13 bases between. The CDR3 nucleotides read TGTGCCACCAGTGATTCGGGCGGCGGGTCCCAAGAGACCCAGTACTTC. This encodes CATSDSGGGSQETQYF.

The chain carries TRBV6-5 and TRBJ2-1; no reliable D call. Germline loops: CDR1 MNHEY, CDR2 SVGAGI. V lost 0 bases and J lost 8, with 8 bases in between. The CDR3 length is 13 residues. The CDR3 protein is CASSYSSRYEQFF. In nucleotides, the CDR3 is TGTGCCAGCAGTTACTCGTCCCGGTATGAGCAGTTCTTC.

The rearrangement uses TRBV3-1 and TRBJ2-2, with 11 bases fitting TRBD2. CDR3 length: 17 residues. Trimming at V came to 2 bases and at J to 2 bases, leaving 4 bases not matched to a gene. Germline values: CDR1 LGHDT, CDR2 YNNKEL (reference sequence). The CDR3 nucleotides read TGTGCCAGCAGCCAAACCCTAGCGGGGGGAAACACCGGGGAGCTGTTTTTT. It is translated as CASSQTLAGGNTGELFF.

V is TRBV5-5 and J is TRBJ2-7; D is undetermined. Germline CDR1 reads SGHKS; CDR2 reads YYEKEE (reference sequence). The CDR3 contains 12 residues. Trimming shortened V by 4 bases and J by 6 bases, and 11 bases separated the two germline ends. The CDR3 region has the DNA TGTGCCAGCAGCCGATCTTTGCGCGAGCAGTACTTC. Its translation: CASSRSLREQYF.

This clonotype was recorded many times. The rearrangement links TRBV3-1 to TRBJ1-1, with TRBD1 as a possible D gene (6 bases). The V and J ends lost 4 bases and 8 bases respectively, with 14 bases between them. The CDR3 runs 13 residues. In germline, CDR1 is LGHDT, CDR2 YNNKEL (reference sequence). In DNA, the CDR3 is TGTGCCAGCAGCCTTGAGGGGGGTCCCGAAGCTTTCTTT. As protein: CASSLEGGPEAFF.

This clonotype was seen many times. This CDR3 is CSAFKREDQETQYF. The CDR3 nucleotides are TGCAGTGCCTTTAAGCGGGAGGACCAAGAGACCCAGTACTTC. This chain uses TRBV20-1 with TRBJ2-5; 9 bases match TRBD2. The CDR3 totals 14 residues. V gave up 6 bases and J gave up 0 bases; unmatched junction bases: 5. Per the germline V gene, CDR1 is DFQATT and CDR2 is SNEGSKA (reference sequence).

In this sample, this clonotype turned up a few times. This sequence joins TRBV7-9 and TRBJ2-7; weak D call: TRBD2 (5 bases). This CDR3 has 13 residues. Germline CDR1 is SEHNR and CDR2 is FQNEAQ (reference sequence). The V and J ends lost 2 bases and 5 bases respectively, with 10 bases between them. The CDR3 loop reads CASSLSTIDEQYF. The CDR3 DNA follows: TGTGCCAGCAGCTTATCGACTATAGACGAGCAGTACTTC.